This record looks at one T cell receptor (beta chain) sequence and its context. This CDR3 region has 15 residues. Germline assignment: CDR1 SNHLY and CDR2 FYNNEI. Trimming cost V 4 bases and J 0 bases; bases outside gene matches: 0. The sample comes from a study of beta chain features in type 1 diabetes. Sequencing targeted expressed TCRB transcripts, as all isolated RNA had been reverse transcribed. Here immunoSEQ multiplex PCR was the method, and the copy in TCRdb shows in-frame clones only, minus some. The data hold fewer than 900,000 clones, with roughly 15% observed a single time. The chain recombines TRBV2 with TRBJ2-5; TRBD2 agrees at 12 bases. The sequenced sample was naive CD4+ T cells from blood. This receptor was taken from a woman in her late teens or twenties in good health. The CDR3 DNA sequence: TGTGCCAGCAGTGGACTAGCGGGAGACCAAGAGACCCAGTACTTC. Protein: CASSGLAGDQETQYF. Full variable domain (rest looked up from reference TRBV2 and TRBJ2-5): EPEVTQTPSHQVTQMGQEVILRCVPISNHLYFYWYRQILGQKVEFLVSFYNNEISEKSEIFDDQFSVERPDGSNFTLKIRSTKLEDSAMYFCASSGLAGDQETQYFGPGTRLLVL.